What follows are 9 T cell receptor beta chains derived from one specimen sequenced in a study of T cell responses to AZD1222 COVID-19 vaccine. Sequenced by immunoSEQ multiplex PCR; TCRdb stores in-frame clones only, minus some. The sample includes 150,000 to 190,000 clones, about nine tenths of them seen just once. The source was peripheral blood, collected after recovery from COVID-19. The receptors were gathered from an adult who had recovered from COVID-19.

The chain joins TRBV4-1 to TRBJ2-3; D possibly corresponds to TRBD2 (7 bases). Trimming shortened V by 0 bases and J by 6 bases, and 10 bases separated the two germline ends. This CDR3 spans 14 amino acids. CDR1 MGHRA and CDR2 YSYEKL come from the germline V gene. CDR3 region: CASSQDGGADTQYF. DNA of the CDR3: TGCGCCAGCAGCCAAGATGGGGGGGCTGATACGCAGTATTTT.

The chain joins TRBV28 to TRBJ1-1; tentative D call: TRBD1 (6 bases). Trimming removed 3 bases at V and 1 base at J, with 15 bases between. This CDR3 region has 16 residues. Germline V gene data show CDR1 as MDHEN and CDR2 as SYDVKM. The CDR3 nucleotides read TGTGCCAGCAGTTTCAACGGGGGGCGCGGGAACACTGAAGCTTTCTTT. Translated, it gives CASSFNGGRGNTEAFF.

CDR3 DNA: TGCGCCAGCAGCTCGTGGACGGTGAACACTGAAGCTTTCTTT. Translating it yields CASSSWTVNTEAFF. V is TRBV5-1 and J is TRBJ1-1, with unresolved D. The V end was cut by 3 bases, the J end by 0 bases, with 9 bases between. The CDR3 contains 14 residues. The germline V gene has CDR1 SGHRS and CDR2 YFSETQ.

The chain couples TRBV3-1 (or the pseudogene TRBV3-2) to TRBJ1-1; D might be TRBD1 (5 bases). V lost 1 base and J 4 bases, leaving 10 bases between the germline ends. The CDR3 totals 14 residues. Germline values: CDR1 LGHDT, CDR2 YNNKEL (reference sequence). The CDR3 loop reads CASSQAWGGTEAFF. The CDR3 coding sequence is TGTGCCAGCAGCCAAGCCTGGGGGGGCACTGAAGCTTTCTTT.

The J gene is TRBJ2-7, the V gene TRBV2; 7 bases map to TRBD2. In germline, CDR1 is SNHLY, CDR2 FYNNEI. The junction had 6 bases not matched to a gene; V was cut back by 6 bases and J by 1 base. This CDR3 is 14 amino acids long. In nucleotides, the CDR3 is TGTGCCAGCAGCTTAGGACTAGTTTCCTACGAGCAGTACTTC. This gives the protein CASSLGLVSYEQYF. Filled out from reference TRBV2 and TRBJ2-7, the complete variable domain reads EPEVTQTPSHQVTQMGQEVILRCVPISNHLYFYWYRQILGQKVEFLVSFYNNEISEKSEIFDDQFSVERPDGSNFTLKIRSTKLEDSAMYFCASSLGLVSYEQYFGPGTRLTVT.

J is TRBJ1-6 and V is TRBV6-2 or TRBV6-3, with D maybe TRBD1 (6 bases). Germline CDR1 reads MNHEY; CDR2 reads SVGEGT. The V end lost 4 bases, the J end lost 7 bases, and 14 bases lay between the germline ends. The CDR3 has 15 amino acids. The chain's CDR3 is CASSFRGQRNSPLHF. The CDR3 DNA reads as TGTGCCAGCAGTTTTCGTGGACAGCGCAATTCACCCCTCCACTTT.

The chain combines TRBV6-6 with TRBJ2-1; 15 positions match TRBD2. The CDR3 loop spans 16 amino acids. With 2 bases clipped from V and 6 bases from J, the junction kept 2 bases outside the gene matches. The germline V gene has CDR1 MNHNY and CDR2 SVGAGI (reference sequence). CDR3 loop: CASSYPGLAGGNEQFF. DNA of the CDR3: TGTGCCAGCAGTTACCCGGGACTAGCGGGAGGCAATGAGCAGTTCTTC.

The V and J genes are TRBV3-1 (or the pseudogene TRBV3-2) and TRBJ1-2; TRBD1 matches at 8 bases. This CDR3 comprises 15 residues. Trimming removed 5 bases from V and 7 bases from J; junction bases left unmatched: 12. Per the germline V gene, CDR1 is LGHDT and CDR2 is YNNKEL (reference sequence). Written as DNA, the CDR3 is TGTGCCAGCAGCTCCAAACCGACAGGGGCGGTTGGCTACACCTTC. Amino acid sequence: CASSSKPTGAVGYTF.

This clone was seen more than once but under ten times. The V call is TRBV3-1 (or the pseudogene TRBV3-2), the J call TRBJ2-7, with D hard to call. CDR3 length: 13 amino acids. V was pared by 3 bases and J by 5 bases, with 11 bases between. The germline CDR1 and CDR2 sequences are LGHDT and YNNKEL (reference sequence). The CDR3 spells CASSHPSTHEQYF. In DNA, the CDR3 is TGTGCCAGCAGCCACCCCTCAACCCACGAGCAGTACTTC.